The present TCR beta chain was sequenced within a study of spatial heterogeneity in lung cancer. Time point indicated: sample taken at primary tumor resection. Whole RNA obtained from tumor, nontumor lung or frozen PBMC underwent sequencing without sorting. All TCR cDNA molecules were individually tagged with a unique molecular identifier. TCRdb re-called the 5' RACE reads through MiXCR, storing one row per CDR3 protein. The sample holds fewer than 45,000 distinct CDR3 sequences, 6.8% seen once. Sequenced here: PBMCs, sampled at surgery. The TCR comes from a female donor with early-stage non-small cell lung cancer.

The CDR3 DNA reads as TGTGCCAGCAGTTACGGCGGGGTCTCCTACGAGCAGTACTTC. Protein sequence: CASSYGGVSYEQYF. The V gene is TRBV6-5, the J gene TRBJ2-7, with D maybe TRBD2 (6 bases). Germline assignment: CDR1 MNHEY and CDR2 SVGAGI. There are 14 residues in the CDR3. Trimming pared 2 bases from V and 0 bases from J, leaving 8 bases between.